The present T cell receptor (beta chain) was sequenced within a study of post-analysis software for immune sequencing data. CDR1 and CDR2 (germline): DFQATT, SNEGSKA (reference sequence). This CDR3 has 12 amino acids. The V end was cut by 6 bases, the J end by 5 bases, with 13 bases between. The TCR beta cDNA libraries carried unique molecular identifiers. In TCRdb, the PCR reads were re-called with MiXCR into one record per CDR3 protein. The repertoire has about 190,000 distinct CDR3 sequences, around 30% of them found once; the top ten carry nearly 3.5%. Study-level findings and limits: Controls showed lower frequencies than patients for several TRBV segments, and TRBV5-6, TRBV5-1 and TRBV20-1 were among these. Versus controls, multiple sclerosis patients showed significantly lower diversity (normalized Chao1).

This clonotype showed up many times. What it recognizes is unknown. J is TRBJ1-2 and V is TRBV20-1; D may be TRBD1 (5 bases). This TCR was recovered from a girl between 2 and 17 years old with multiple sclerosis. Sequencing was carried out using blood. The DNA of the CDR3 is TGCAGTGCCCGCGTTCAGGGTTATGGCTACACCTTC. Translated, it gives CSARVQGYGYTF.